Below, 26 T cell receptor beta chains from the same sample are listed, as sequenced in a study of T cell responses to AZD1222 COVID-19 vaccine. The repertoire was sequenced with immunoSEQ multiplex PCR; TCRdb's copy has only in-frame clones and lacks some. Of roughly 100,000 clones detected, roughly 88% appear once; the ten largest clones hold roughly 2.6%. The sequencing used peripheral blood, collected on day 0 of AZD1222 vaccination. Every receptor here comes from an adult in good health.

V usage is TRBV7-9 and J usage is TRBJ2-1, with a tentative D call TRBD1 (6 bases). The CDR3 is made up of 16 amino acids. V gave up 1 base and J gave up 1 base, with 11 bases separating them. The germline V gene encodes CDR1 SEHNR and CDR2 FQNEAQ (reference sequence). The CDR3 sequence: CASSLGQGMSYNEQFF. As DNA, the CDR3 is TGTGCCAGCAGCTTAGGGCAGGGGATGTCCTACAATGAGCAGTTCTTC.

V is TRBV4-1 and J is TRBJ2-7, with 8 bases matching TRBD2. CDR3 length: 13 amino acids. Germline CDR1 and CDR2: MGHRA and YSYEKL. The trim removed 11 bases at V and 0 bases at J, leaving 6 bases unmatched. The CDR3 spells CAVGSGGSYEQYF. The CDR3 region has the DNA TGCGCCGTGGGGAGCGGGGGCTCCTACGAGCAGTACTTC.

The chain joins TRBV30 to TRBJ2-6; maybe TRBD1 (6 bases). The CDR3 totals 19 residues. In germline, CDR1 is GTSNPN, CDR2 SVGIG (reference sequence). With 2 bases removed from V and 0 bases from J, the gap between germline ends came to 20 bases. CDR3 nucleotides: TGTGCCTGGAGTTTGAACCGGGACACGCATAACTCTGGGGCCAACGTCCTGACTTTC. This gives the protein CAWSLNRDTHNSGANVLTF.

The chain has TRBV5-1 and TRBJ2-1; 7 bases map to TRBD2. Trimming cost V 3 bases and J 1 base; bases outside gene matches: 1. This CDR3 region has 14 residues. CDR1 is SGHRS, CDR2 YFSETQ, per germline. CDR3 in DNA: TGCGCCAGCAGCTCAGCGGGGTCCTACAATGAGCAGTTCTTC. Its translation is CASSSAGSYNEQFF.

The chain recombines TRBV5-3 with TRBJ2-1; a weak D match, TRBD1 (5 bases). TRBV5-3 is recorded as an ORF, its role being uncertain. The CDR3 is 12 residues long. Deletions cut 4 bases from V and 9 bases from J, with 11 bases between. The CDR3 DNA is TGTGCCAGAAGCCCACAGGTTCCTGAGCAGTTCTTC. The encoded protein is CARSPQVPEQFF.

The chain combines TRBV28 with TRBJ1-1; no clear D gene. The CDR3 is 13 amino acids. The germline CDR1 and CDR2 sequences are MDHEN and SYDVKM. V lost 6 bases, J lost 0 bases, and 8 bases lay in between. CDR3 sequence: CASSPSMNTEAFF. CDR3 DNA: TGTGCCAGCAGCCCGTCCATGAACACTGAAGCTTTCTTT.

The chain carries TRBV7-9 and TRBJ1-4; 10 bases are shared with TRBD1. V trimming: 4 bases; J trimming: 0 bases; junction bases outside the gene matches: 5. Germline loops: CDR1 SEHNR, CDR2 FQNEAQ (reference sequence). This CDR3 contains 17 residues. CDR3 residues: CASSSSGTGATNEKLFF. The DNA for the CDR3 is TGTGCCAGCAGCTCATCCGGGACAGGGGCAACTAATGAAAAACTGTTTTTT.

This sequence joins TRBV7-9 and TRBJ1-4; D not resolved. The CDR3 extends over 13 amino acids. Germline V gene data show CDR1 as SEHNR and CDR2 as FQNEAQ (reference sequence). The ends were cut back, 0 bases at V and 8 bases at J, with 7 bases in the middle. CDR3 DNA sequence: TGTGCCAGCAGCTTAGCGCTTGGGGAAAAACTGTTTTTT. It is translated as CASSLALGEKLFF.

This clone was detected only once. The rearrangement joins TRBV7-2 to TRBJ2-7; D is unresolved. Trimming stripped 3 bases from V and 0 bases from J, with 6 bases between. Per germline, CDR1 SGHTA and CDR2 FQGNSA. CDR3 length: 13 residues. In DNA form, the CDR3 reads TGTGCCAGCAGCTTCGCAGCCTCCTACGAGCAGTACTTC. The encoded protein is CASSFAASYEQYF.

The CDR3 sequence: CASSSSTGFYGYTF. CDR3 bases: TGTGCCAGCAGCTCGTCGACAGGGTTCTATGGCTACACCTTC. The chain couples TRBV11-2 to TRBJ1-2; 7 bases are shared with TRBD1. CDR1 and CDR2 from the germline V gene are SGHAT and FQNNGV. This CDR3 contains 14 residues. Trimming removed 4 bases from V and 4 bases from J; junction bases left unmatched: 6.

In DNA, the CDR3 is TGTGCCAGCAGTGAGGGGACAGGGGGTTACGAGCAGTACTTC. Residues: CASSEGTGGYEQYF. The chain has TRBV6-1 and TRBJ2-7, with TRBD1 matching 11 bases. The CDR3 is 14 amino acids. The V segment lost 3 bases and the J segment 4 bases; nucleotides outside the gene matches: 2. Germline CDR1 and CDR2: MNHNS and SASEGT.

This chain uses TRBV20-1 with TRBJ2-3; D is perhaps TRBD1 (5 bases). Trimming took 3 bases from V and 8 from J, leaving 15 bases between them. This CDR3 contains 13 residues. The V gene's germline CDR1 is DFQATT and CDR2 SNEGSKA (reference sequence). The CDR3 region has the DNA TGCAGTGCTAGTGGGGCTCTCTCGGCTACGCAGTATTTT. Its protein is CSASGALSATQYF.

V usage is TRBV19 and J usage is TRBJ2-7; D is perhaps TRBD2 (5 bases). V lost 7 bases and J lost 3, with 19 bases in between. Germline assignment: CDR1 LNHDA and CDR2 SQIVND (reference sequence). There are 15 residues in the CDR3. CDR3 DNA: TGTGCCAGTACCCCCGGGCTCGGGGTTGTCTACGAGCAGTACTTC. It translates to CASTPGLGVVYEQYF.

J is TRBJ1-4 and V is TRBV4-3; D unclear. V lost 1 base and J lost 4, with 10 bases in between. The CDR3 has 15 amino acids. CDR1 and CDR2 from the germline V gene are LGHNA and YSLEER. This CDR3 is CASSQVLGLNEKLFF. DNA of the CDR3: TGCGCCAGCAGCCAAGTGTTGGGCCTTAATGAAAAACTGTTTTTT.

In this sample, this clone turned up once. This CDR3 reads CASSHLSQAGTEAFF. DNA for the CDR3: TGCGCCAGCAGCCACCTCTCCCAGGCGGGCACTGAAGCTTTCTTT. The chain links TRBV4-3 to TRBJ1-1; unclear D gene. The CDR3 has 15 amino acids. The V end lost 3 bases, the J end lost 4 bases, and 15 bases lay between the germline ends. CDR1 is LGHNA, CDR2 YSLEER, per germline.

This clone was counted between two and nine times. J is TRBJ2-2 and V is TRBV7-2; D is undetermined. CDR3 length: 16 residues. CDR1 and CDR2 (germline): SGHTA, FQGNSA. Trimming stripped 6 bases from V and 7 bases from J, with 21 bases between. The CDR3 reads CASSTTAVLGGGELFF. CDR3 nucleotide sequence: TGTGCCAGCAGTACTACCGCCGTTTTGGGTGGCGGGGAGCTGTTTTTT. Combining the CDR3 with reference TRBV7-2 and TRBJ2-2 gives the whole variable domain GAGVSQSPSNKVTEKGKDVELRCDPISGHTALYWYRQSLGQGLEFLIYFQGNSAPDKSGLPSDRFSAERTGGSVSTLTIQRTQQEDSAVYLCASSTTAVLGGGELFFGEGSRLTVL.

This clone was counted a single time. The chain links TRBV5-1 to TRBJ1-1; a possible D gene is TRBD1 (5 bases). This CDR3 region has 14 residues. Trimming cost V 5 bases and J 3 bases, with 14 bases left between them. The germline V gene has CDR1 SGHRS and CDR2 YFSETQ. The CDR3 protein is CASRKQGWDTEAFF. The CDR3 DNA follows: TGCGCCAGCAGAAAGCAGGGATGGGACACTGAAGCTTTCTTT. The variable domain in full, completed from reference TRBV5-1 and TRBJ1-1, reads KAGVTQTPRYLIKTRGQQVTLSCSPISGHRSVSWYQQTPGQGLQFLFEYFSETQRNKGNFPGRFSGRQFSNSRSEMNVSTLELGDSALYLCASRKQGWDTEAFFGQGTRLTVV.

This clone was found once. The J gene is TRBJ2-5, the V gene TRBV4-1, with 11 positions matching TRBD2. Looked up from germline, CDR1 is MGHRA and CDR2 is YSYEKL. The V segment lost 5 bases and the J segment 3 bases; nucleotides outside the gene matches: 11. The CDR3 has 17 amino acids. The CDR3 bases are TGCGCCAGCAGCTCTCAGTGGTTAGCGGGAGGGGAAGAGACCCAGTACTTC. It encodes CASSSQWLAGGEETQYF.

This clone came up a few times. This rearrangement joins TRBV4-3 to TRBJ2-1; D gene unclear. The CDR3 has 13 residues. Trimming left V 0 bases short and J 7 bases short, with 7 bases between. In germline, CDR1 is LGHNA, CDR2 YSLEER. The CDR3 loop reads CASSQENGNEQFF. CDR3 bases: TGCGCCAGCAGCCAAGAGAACGGGAATGAGCAGTTCTTC.

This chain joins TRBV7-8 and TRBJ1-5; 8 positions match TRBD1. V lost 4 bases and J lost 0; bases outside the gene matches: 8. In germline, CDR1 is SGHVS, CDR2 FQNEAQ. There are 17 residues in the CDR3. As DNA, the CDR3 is TGTGCCAGCAGCTCAACCGGGACAGGAGGTAGCAATCAGCCCCAGCATTTT. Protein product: CASSSTGTGGSNQPQHF. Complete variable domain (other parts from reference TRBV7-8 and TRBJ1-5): GAGVSQSPRYKVAKRGQDVALRCDPISGHVSLFWYQQALGQGPEFLTYFQNEAQLDKSGLPSDRFFAERPEGSVSTLKIQRTQQEDSAVYLCASSSTGTGGSNQPQHFGDGTRLSIL.

This chain's CDR3 is CASSESRGVGDTGELFF. CDR3 nucleotides: TGCGCCAGCAGTGAGTCGCGGGGCGTGGGGGACACCGGGGAGCTGTTTTTT. The rearrangement links TRBV10-2 to TRBJ2-2, with D possibly being TRBD2 (6 bases). Trimming shortened V by 0 bases and J by 3 bases, and 14 bases separated the two germline ends. Germline V lookup: CDR1 WSHSY, CDR2 SAAADI. This CDR3 spans 17 amino acids.

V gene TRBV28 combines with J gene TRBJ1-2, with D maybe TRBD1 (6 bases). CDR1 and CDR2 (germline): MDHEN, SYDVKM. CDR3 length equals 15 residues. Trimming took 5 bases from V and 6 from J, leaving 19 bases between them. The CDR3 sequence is CASSPPGGGSDGYTF. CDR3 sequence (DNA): TGTGCCAGCAGTCCCCCCGGGGGGGGCTCGGATGGCTACACCTTC.

CDR3 amino acids: CASSWSGQANEKLFF. The CDR3 region has the DNA TGCGCCAGCAGCTGGTCGGGACAGGCTAATGAAAAACTGTTTTTT. The chain carries TRBV5-1 and TRBJ1-4; 8 bases map to TRBD1. Germline assignment: CDR1 SGHRS and CDR2 YFSETQ. CDR3 size: 15 residues. V was pared by 3 bases and J by 3 bases, with 4 bases of the junction left unmatched.

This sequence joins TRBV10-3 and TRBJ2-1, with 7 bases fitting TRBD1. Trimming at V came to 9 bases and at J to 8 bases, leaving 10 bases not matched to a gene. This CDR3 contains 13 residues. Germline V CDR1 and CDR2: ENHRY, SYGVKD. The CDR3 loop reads CAIRQGLLDEQFF. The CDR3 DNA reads TGTGCCATTAGACAGGGCCTCCTGGATGAGCAGTTCTTC.

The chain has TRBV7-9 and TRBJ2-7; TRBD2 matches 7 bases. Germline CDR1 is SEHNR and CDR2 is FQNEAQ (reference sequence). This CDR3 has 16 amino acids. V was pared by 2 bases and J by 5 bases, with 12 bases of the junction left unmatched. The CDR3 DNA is TGTGCCAGCAGCTTAAGGGGAGGGCCACGGGGAGACGAGCAGTACTTC. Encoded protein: CASSLRGGPRGDEQYF.

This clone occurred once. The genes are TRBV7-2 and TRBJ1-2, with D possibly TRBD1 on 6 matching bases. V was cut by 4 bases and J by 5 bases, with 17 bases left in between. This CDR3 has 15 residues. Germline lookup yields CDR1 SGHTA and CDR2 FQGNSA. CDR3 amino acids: CASSSRRGAGYGYTF. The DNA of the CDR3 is TGTGCCAGCAGCTCTCGGCGGGGGGCAGGGTATGGCTACACCTTC.